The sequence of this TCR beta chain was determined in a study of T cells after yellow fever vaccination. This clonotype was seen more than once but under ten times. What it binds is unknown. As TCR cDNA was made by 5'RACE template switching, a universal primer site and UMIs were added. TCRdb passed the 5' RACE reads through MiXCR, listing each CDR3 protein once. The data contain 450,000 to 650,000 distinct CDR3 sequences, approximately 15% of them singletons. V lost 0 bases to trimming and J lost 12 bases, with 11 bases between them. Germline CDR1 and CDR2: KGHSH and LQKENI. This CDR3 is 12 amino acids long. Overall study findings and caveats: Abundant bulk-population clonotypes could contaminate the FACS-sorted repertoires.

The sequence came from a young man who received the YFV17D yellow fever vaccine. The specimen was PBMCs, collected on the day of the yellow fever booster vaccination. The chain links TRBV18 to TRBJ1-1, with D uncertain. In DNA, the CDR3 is TGTGCCAGCTCACCACCGGGTAGGGCGTCTTTCTTT. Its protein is CASSPPGRASFF.